This T cell receptor beta chain was documented in a study of monozygotic twins with inflammatory bowel disease. Study-wide results and caveats: Repertoire similarity matched across concordant and discordant twins, perhaps owing to limited power.

This CDR3 region has 14 residues. Germline values: CDR1 SNHLY, CDR2 FYNNEI. In the case of this clonotype: The target antigen is unknown.

For each CDR3 protein, TCRdb gives one entry from its re-call of the 5' RACE reads, without DNA. The sample's table shows around 380,000 distinct CDR3 sequences. Sequenced input: blood. The receptor was derived from a human donor with ulcerative colitis or Crohn's disease, or a healthy co-twin of an affected twin (not recorded which). The gene calls are TRBV2 and TRBJ2-6. The CDR3 here is CASTPGSGANVLTF.